This passage covers 27 T cell receptor beta chains from one sample sequenced in a study of early T cells in non-severe SARS-CoV-2 infection (dated by TCRdb to about 2021). Library preparation was by 5' RACE. Sequencing was performed on a NextSeq 500. TCRdb reworked the public reads: Q25 trimming with fastp, MiXCR clone assembly, productive beta chains retained. Identical CDR3 protein sequences are pooled into one entry, listed with their most common genes and DNA. A total of tens of thousands of distinct CDR3 sequences appear in this sample, 8.7% of them only once. Almost 4% of the sample is held by the ten biggest clonotypes. This material consisted of whole blood, taken at baseline. These TCRs come from an adult who was a healthcare worker with PCR-confirmed SARS-CoV-2 infection or an uninfected control (not recorded which).

This clonotype was observed a handful of times. J is TRBJ1-1 and V is TRBV7-8, with D perhaps TRBD1 (6 bases). The germline CDR1 and CDR2 sequences are SGHVS and FQNEAQ. The CDR3 has 14 amino acids. Trimming shortened V by 5 bases and J by 0 bases, and 10 bases separated the two germline ends. CDR3: CASSKTGMNTEAFF. The CDR3, as DNA: TGTGCCAGCAGCAAAACAGGGATGAACACTGAAGCTTTCTTT.

This rearrangement joins TRBV15 to TRBJ2-7; the D gene is possibly TRBD1 (5 bases). This CDR3 region has 13 residues. Between the trimmed V and J ends, which lost 1 base and 4 bases, there was a span of 8 bases. The V gene's germline CDR1 is LNHNV and CDR2 YYDKDF (reference sequence). The chain's CDR3 is CATSRGTLYEQYF. In DNA, the CDR3 is TGTGCCACCAGCAGAGGGACACTTTACGAGCAGTACTTC.

This clonotype was counted at least ten times. The DNA for the CDR3 is TGTGCCAGCCACTCCCAAGCGGGGTTAAGCACAGATACGCAGTATTTT. Translation gives CASHSQAGLSTDTQYF. The chain uses TRBV12-3 or TRBV12-4 and TRBJ2-3; TRBD2 matches 7 bases. The CDR3 covers 16 residues. Trimming removed 8 bases from V and 0 bases from J; junction bases left unmatched: 11.

Ten or more counts support this clonotype. This chain links TRBV10-3 with TRBJ2-7; D possibly corresponds to TRBD2 (6 bases). CDR3 length: 14 residues. From germline, CDR1 is ENHRY and CDR2 SYGVKD. Trimming cost V 3 bases and J 5 bases, with 14 bases left between them. This CDR3 reads CAISDPLAPHEQYF. The CDR3 coding sequence is TGTGCCATCAGTGATCCCCTAGCGCCCCACGAGCAGTACTTC.

There are many counts of this clonotype. V usage is TRBV27 and J usage is TRBJ2-1; TRBD1 agrees at 8 bases. The germline V gene encodes CDR1 MNHEY and CDR2 SMNVEV (reference sequence). The CDR3 length is 16 residues. The V gene end was trimmed by 2 bases and the J gene end by 4 bases; junction bases not matched to a gene: 7. CDR3 protein: CASSLGAGGQYNEQFF. The DNA for the CDR3 is TGTGCCAGCAGTTTAGGGGCAGGGGGCCAGTACAATGAGCAGTTCTTC.

This clonotype occurred many times. The CDR3 is CASSLVQAGEQFF. CDR3 in DNA: TGTGCCAGCAGCTTAGTTCAGGCCGGTGAGCAGTTCTTC. The genes are TRBV11-2 and TRBJ2-1; D unclear. This CDR3 is 13 amino acids long. Trimming removed 1 base from V and 9 bases from J, with 10 bases in between. Germline CDR1 reads SGHAT; CDR2 reads FQNNGV.

The V and J genes are TRBV6-1 and TRBJ2-4, with D possibly being TRBD1 (6 bases). Germline CDR1 is MNHNS and CDR2 is SASEGT. The V end was cut by 8 bases, the J end by 11 bases, with 16 bases between. CDR3 length: 12 residues. The CDR3 bases are TGTGCCAGCCTGGCACAGGGCCGCCTTCAGTACTTC. It yields the protein CASLAQGRLQYF.

CDR3 DNA: TGCAGCGTTGTCTTCTTGGGGGACAGGACCTACGAGCAGTACTTC. This encodes CSVVFLGDRTYEQYF. V and J are TRBV29-1 and TRBJ2-7; 8 bases match TRBD1. The CDR3 has 15 residues. Germline CDR1 is SQVTM and CDR2 is ANQGSEA. The ends lost 4 bases at V and 2 bases at J; junction bases unmatched: 10.

This clonotype showed up just a few times. In nucleotides, the CDR3 is TGTGCCAGCAGCTCTAATAGGGCAGGGGCAACTAATGAAAAACTGTTTTTT. Amino acid sequence: CASSSNRAGATNEKLFF. This chain uses TRBV7-8 with TRBJ1-4; perhaps TRBD1 as D (6 bases). The CDR3 is 17 amino acids. V was pared by 4 bases and J by 0 bases, with 15 bases between. The germline gives CDR1 SGHVS, CDR2 FQNEAQ.

In this sample, this clonotype turned up a few times. The junction does not match germline at one end; this may be a read error. This rearrangement joins TRBV9 to TRBJ2-5, with TRBD2 matching 11 bases. The CDR3 covers 14 residues. Germline V gives CDR1 SGDLS, CDR2 YYNGEE. Written as DNA, the CDR3 is TGTGCCAGCAGTGTAGCGGGAGGGGGCGAGACCCAGTACTTC. Amino acids: CASSVAGGGETQYF.

The rearrangement uses TRBV6-5 and TRBJ1-4; D is uncertain. CDR3 length: 14 residues. Trimming left V 6 bases short and J 3 bases short, with 11 bases between. Germline V gene data show CDR1 as MNHEY and CDR2 as SVGAGI. The CDR3 nucleotides are TGTGCCAGCAGATACGACACATCTAATGAAAAACTGTTTTTT. Translation gives CASRYDTSNEKLFF.

This clonotype has only a few counts. The chain combines TRBV27 with TRBJ2-5; TRBD2 matches at 13 bases. V lost 2 bases to trimming and J lost 0 bases; unmatched junction nucleotides: 6. Germline V gene lookup returns CDR1 MNHEY and CDR2 SMNVEV (reference sequence). The CDR3 covers 18 residues. Here the CDR3 DNA reads TGTGCCAGCAGTTTAGGGACTAGCGGGGCTACCCACCAAGAGACCCAGTACTTC. Protein sequence: CASSLGTSGATHQETQYF.

A few counts support this clonotype. The chain links TRBV7-2 to TRBJ2-5; 8 bases map to TRBD1. The CDR3 consists of 14 residues. Losses at the gene ends were 4 bases for V and 4 bases for J; bases not matched to a gene: 5. Looked up from germline, CDR1 is SGHTA and CDR2 is FQGNSA. The CDR3 region is CASSSGQGTETQYF. In DNA, the CDR3 is TGTGCCAGCAGCTCAGGACAGGGCACAGAGACCCAGTACTTC. The full variable domain, completed using reference TRBV7-2 and TRBJ2-5, is GAGVSQSPSNKVTEKGKDVELRCDPISGHTALYWYRQSLGQGLEFLIYFQGNSAPDKSGLPSDRFSAERTGGSVSTLTIQRTQQEDSAVYLCASSSGQGTETQYFGPGTRLLVL.

This clonotype was observed many times. J is TRBJ1-5 and V is TRBV12-3 or TRBV12-4; D is perhaps TRBD1 (6 bases). V lost 0 bases and J lost 1, with 13 bases in between. This CDR3 region has 17 residues. The CDR3 here is CASSLAAGRGSNQPQHF. The CDR3 DNA follows: TGTGCCAGCAGTTTAGCTGCGGGGAGGGGGAGCAATCAGCCCCAGCATTTT.

Only a few counts were recorded for this clonotype. This rearrangement joins TRBV2 to TRBJ1-1; TRBD1 might be the D (6 bases). The germline CDR1 and CDR2 sequences are SNHLY and FYNNEI. The CDR3 covers 11 residues. V dropped 11 bases and J dropped 11 bases, with 18 bases sitting between them. In nucleotides, the CDR3 is TGTGCCTCACAGGGAGGTAGTAAGGCTTTCTTT. Protein product: CASQGGSKAFF.

The chain links TRBV3-1 to TRBJ2-7, with 10 bases lining up with TRBD1. CDR3 length: 14 amino acids. Germline loops: CDR1 LGHDT, CDR2 YNNKEL (reference sequence). V was pared by 4 bases and J by 7 bases, with 7 bases of the junction left unmatched. The CDR3 region is CASSPGQGREEQYF. The CDR3, as DNA: TGTGCCAGCAGCCCGGGACAGGGGCGGGAAGAGCAGTACTTC.

This clonotype was counted at least ten times. This sequence joins TRBV7-9 and TRBJ2-5, with 7 bases matching TRBD1. There are 14 residues in the CDR3. The junction had 4 bases not matched to a gene; V was cut back by 4 bases and J by 2 bases. Germline CDR1 reads SEHNR; CDR2 reads FQNEAQ (reference sequence). The CDR3 DNA sequence: TGTGCCAGCAGCTCGGGACAGCCTCAAGAGACCCAGTACTTC. It translates to CASSSGQPQETQYF. Drawing the rest from reference TRBV7-9 and TRBJ2-5, the complete variable domain is DTGVSQNPRHKITKRGQNVTFRCDPISEHNRLYWYRQTLGQGPEFLTYFQNEAQLEKSRLLSDRFSAERPKGSFSTLEIQRTEQGDSAMYLCASSSGQPQETQYFGPGTRLLVL.

The V call is TRBV20-1, the J call TRBJ1-5; unclear D gene. CDR1 and CDR2 from the germline V gene are DFQATT and SNEGSKA (reference sequence). This CDR3 region has 16 residues. V lost 0 bases and J 0 bases, leaving 12 bases between the germline ends. Written as DNA, the CDR3 is TGCAGTGCTAGAGAGGGAGCTAAATATAGCAATCAGCCCCAGCATTTT. Its protein is CSAREGAKYSNQPQHF.

In this sample, this clonotype turned up many times. V usage is TRBV7-3 and J usage is TRBJ2-1, with 7 nucleotides matching TRBD2. From germline, CDR1 is SGHTA and CDR2 FQGTGA. CDR3 length: 14 residues. J gave up 8 bases and V 5 bases, and 9 bases lay outside the gene matches. For the CDR3, the DNA is TGTGCCAGCAGCACGGGAGGTGGTGCGGATGAGCAGTTCTTC. This encodes CASSTGGGADEQFF.

This clonotype was counted many times. The chain joins TRBV19 to TRBJ2-7, with D perhaps TRBD1 (5 bases). CDR1 LNHDA and CDR2 SQIVND come from the germline V gene (reference sequence). The CDR3 is made up of 13 amino acids. With 5 bases removed from V and 1 base from J, the gap between germline ends came to 9 bases. The chain's CDR3 is CASSFSGSYEQYF. DNA of the CDR3: TGTGCCAGTAGTTTTTCAGGGTCCTACGAGCAGTACTTC.

This CDR3 reads CSVVQGTYNEQFF. The CDR3 nucleotides are TGCAGCGTTGTTCAGGGAACCTACAATGAGCAGTTCTTC. The chain uses TRBV29-1 and TRBJ2-1; D is possibly TRBD1 (5 bases). The CDR3 length is 13 residues. V shed 4 bases and J shed 2 bases, with 9 bases lying between them. Germline V gene lookup returns CDR1 SQVTM and CDR2 ANQGSEA.

The chain uses TRBV19 and TRBJ2-1; tentative D call: TRBD2 (6 bases). Germline V gene lookup returns CDR1 LNHDA and CDR2 SQIVND (reference sequence). The CDR3 runs 13 residues. Trimming cost V 5 bases and J 4 bases, with 9 bases left between them. The CDR3 DNA sequence: TGTGCCAGTAGTCCCGGGGGTTACAATGAGCAGTTCTTC. Translation gives CASSPGGYNEQFF. Looking up the rest from reference TRBV19 and TRBJ2-1 gives the full variable domain: DGGITQSPKYLFRKEGQNVTLSCEQNLNHDAMYWYRQDPGQGLRLIYYSQIVNDFQKGDIAEGYSVSREKKESFPLTVTSAQKNPTAFYLCASSPGGYNEQFFGPGTRLTVL.

The chain recombines TRBV5-1 with TRBJ1-1, with no clear D. The CDR3 is 15 residues long. Trimming removed 3 bases from V and 0 bases from J, with 12 bases in between. The germline CDR1 and CDR2 sequences are SGHRS and YFSETQ. This chain's CDR3 is CASSWRADLNTEAFF. The CDR3 nucleotides are TGCGCCAGCAGCTGGAGGGCAGACCTGAACACTGAAGCTTTCTTT.

This clonotype was picked up a small number of times. The chain is built from TRBV29-1 and TRBJ2-5; TRBD2 might be the D (6 bases). The V and J ends lost 8 bases and 3 bases respectively, with 13 bases between them. The germline V gene encodes CDR1 SQVTM and CDR2 ANQGSEA. This CDR3 spans 12 amino acids. CDR3 nucleotides: TGCAGCACCCGCGGGACCGAAGAGACCCAGTACTTC. It codes for CSTRGTEETQYF.

This clonotype was seen a few times. The chain joins TRBV2 to TRBJ2-1; tentatively, D is TRBD2 (6 bases). The V and J ends lost 6 bases and 3 bases respectively, with 9 bases between them. Germline loops: CDR1 SNHLY, CDR2 FYNNEI. The length of the CDR3 is 13 residues. The DNA for the CDR3 is TGTGCCAGCAGCGTGACTAGCTACAATGAGCAGTTCTTC. Protein sequence: CASSVTSYNEQFF.

The rearrangement links TRBV7-9 to TRBJ2-7; 10 nucleotides match TRBD2. This CDR3 is 15 amino acids long. The germline CDR1 and CDR2 sequences are SEHNR and FQNEAQ (reference sequence). V was pared by 5 bases and J by 3 bases, with 7 bases of the junction left unmatched. This chain's CDR3 is CASSTGPSGGYEQYF. CDR3 in DNA: TGTGCCAGCAGCACCGGCCCTAGCGGGGGCTACGAGCAGTACTTC.

The chain carries TRBV4-2 and TRBJ2-7; TRBD2 matches 11 bases. After removal of 0 bases from V and 6 bases from J, the junction contained 4 bases not matched to a gene. CDR3 length: 15 residues. Germline V CDR1 and CDR2: LGHNA, YNFKEQ. The CDR3 loop reads CASSQEVGLAGEQYF. In DNA, the CDR3 is TGTGCCAGCAGCCAAGAGGTTGGACTAGCGGGCGAGCAGTACTTC.